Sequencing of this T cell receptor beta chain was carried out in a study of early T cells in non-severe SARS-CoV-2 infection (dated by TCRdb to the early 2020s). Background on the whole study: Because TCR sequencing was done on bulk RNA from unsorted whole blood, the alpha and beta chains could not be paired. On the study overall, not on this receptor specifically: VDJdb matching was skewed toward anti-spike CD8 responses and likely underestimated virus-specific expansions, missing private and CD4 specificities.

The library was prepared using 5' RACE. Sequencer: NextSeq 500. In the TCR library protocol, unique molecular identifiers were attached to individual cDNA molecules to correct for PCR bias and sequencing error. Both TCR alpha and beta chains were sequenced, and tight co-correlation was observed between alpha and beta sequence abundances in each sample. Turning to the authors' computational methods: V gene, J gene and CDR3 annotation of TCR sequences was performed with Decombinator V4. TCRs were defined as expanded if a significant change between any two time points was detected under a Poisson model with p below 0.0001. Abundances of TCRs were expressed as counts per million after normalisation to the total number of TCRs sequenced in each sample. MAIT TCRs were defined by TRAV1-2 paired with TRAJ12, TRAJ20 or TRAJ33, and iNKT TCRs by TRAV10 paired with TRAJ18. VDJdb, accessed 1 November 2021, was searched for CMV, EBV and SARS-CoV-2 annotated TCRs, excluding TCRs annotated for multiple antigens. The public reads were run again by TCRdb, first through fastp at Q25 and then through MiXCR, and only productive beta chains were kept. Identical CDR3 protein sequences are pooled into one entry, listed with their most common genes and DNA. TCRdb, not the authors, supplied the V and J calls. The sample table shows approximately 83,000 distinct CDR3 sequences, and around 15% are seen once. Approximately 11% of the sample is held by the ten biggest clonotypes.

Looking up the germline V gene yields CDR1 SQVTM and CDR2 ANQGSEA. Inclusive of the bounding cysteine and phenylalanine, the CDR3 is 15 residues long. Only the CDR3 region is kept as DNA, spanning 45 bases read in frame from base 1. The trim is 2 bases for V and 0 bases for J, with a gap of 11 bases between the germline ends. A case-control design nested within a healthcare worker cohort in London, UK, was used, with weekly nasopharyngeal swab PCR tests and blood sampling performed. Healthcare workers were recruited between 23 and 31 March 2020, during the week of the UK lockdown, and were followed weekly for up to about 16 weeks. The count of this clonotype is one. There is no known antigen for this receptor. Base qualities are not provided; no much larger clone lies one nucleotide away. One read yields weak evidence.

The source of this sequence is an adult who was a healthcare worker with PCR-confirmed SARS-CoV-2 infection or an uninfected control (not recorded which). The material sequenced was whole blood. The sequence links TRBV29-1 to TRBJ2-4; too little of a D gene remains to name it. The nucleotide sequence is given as TGCAGCGTTGAATGGCGACACCTAGCCAAAAACATTCAGTACTTC. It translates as CSVEWRHLAKNIQYF.